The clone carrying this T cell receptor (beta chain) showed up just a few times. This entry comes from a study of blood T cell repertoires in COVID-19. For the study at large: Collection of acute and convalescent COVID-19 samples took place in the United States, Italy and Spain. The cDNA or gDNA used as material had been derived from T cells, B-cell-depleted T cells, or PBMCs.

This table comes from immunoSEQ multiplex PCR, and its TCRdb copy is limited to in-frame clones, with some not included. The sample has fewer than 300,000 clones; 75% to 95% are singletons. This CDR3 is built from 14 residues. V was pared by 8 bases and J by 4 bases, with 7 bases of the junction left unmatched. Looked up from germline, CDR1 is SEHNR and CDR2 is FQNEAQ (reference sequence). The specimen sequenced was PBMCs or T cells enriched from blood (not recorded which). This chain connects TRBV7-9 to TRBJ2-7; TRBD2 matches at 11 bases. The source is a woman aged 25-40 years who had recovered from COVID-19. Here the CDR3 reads CASLTSGSFYEQYF. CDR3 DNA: TGTGCCAGCCTTACTAGCGGGAGTTTTTACGAGCAGTACTTC.